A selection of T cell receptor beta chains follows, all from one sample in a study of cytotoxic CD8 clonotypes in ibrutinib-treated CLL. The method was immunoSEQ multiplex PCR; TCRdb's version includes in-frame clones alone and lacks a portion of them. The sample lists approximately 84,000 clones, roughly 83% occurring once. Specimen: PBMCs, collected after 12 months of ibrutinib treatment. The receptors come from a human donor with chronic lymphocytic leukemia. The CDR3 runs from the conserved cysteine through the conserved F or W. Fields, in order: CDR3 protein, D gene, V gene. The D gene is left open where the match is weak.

CDR3: CASSPQGGDEQFF
D: TRBD1
V: TRBV5-4

CDR3: CASRQGQGLDYGYTF
D: TRBD1
V: TRBV5-4

CDR3: CAISESFGVRLRTGTDTQYF
D: -
V: TRBV10-3

CDR3: CASKGLWDTDTQYF
D: -
V: TRBV14

CDR3: CATDPRGDWEKLFF
D: -
V: TRBV28

CDR3: CASSHGGTGTGNTIYF
D: TRBD1
V: TRBV7-2

CDR3: CASSHGQRAGELFF
D: -
V: TRBV11-3

CDR3: CASSYGTDTDYGYTF
D: TRBD1
V: TRBV6-5

CDR3: CASSPVPGQRGPGYTF
D: TRBD1
V: TRBV7-9

CDR3: CASSPTGGWDTGELFF
D: TRBD1
V: TRBV7-8

CDR3: CASSLVLAGPQGETQYF
D: TRBD2
V: TRBV5-1

CDR3: CASSVAQGEQFF
D: -
V: TRBV9

CDR3: CASSPTGWGYEQYF
D: -
V: TRBV11-1

CDR3: CASSPGTGVRGYTF
D: TRBD1
V: TRBV28

CDR3: CASSIAFF
D: -
V: TRBV5-8

CDR3: CASSQDPTYGYTF
D: -
V: TRBV14

CDR3: CASTRSGELFF
D: -
V: TRBV6-5

CDR3: CASRGPPGQGTRETQYF
D: TRBD1
V: TRBV2

CDR3: CASSQRVAGHSYEQYF
D: TRBD2
V: TRBV13

CDR3: CASRPPGARGETQYF
D: -
V: TRBV6-5

CDR3: CASSLSRIGEQYF
D: -
V: TRBV5-6

CDR3: CASSQDPLTPYNEQFF
D: -
V: TRBV4-2

CDR3: CASSWGLAGVDEQFF
D: TRBD2
V: TRBV7-3

CDR3: CASSGQVTDTQYF
D: -
V: TRBV6-1

CDR3: CASSKDHREWNTDTQYF
D: -
V: TRBV21-1

CDR3: CAISPRGGGEAKNIQYF
D: -
V: TRBV10-3

CDR3: CASSPVGGGGPMNTEAFF
D: -
V: TRBV4-2

CDR3: CASSEAWGSSYNSPLHF
D: -
V: TRBV6-1

CDR3: CASSSRQGPGGTYEQYF
D: -
V: TRBV7-2

CDR3: CASRPGLASYEQYF
D: TRBD2
V: TRBV2

CDR3: CASTYQGIGEQYF
D: -
V: TRBV11-1

CDR3: CASTSGGRITNEKLFF
D: -
V: TRBV4-2

CDR3: CASSLLGTEAFF
D: -
V: TRBV28

CDR3: CASSANPTGMDIQYF
D: -
V: TRBV9

CDR3: CASSYSGEGGTEAFF
D: -
V: TRBV6-5

CDR3: CASSLRGQGWEKLFF
D: TRBD1
V: TRBV5-1

CDR3: CASSRGDRAGEKLFF
D: TRBD1
V: TRBV28

CDR3: CASSPAAPLAGGSLGGELFF
D: TRBD2
V: TRBV4-2

CDR3: CASSAGLASGEQYF
D: TRBD2
V: TRBV5-1

CDR3: CASSSIAGGYNEQFF
D: TRBD2
V: TRBV7-3

CDR3: CASSLVAWGNTIYF
D: -
V: TRBV7-2

CDR3: CASSYSVLQETQYF
D: -
V: TRBV6-5

CDR3: CASSRDRDYSRELFF
D: TRBD1
V: TRBV6-5

CDR3: CASSYWDRGYEQYF
D: TRBD1
V: TRBV6-5

CDR3: CATSRDLATRGGGAGYGYGYTF
D: -
V: TRBV15